This T cell receptor beta chain comes out of a study of regulatory T cells in long-lasting Graves disease. The CDR3 spans 14 residues. Trimming left V 6 bases short and J 3 bases short, with 17 bases between. CDR1 and CDR2 from the germline V gene are DFQATT and SNEGSKA (reference sequence). This sample's time point: newly diagnosed GD, antithyroid drugs for less than 3 months. Researchers made the TCR library from RNA that was extracted from PBMCs. Approximately 9.6-milliliter peripheral blood samples went into EDTA tubes. Through Arm-PCR of CDR3 regions and iRepertoire HTBI primers, TCR beta libraries were built. A single record per CDR3 protein comes from TCRdb applying MiXCR to the multiplex PCR reads. The table has more than 300,000 distinct CDR3 sequences, around 15% seen once. This clonotype was seen ten or more times. The target antigen is unknown. Study results and limitations: With approximately 2,500 shared public clonotypes, persistent patients exceeded new patients, who shared around 970. Lower TCR diversity characterized persistent Graves' patients relative to newly diagnosed patients.

The TCR originated in a female donor with Graves disease. The genes are TRBV20-1 and TRBJ1-2; tentative D call: TRBD1 (6 bases). The source was peripheral blood mononuclear cells (PBMCs), collected at new diagnosis, from a patient treated with antithyroid drugs. The DNA of the CDR3 is TGCAGTGCCCCTCTCGTGGGGGGCGACTATGGCTACACCTTC. It is translated as CSAPLVGGDYGYTF.